This T cell receptor beta chain was documented in a study of CD8 T cells in Susac syndrome. CD8+ and CD4+ T cells taken from blood had their TCR beta sequenced. Reverse transcription of about 0.5 to 1 ug RNA used random hexamers. Using its own MiXCR run on the immunoSEQ multiplex PCR reads, TCRdb lists one record per CDR3 protein. The top ten hold around 0.3% of the sample, which has approximately 110,000 distinct CDR3 sequences, 85% to 95% seen once. This CDR3 is 14 amino acids long. Germline-derived CDR1 and CDR2 are SGDLS and YYNGEE. The germline V and J ends were trimmed by 3 bases and 6 bases, with 13 bases remaining between them.

This chain links TRBV9 with TRBJ2-1; D is unresolved. Sequenced material: CD8+ T cells from PBMCs. The clonotype comes from a human donor with multiple sclerosis. The CDR3 nucleotides are TGTGCCAGCAGCGCTACCGGACGGGCCAATGAGCAGTTCTTC. Translation: CASSATGRANEQFF.